The text below deals with one TCR beta chain. Its target antigen remains unknown. Nothing much larger sits one base from this clone, and base qualities are not available. V sheds 4 bases and J sheds 1 base, leaving 8 bases between their ends. The germline V gene yields SQVTM for CDR1 and ANQGSEA for CDR2. The CDR3, from cysteine to phenylalanine, totals 13 residues. The sequence is cut down to CDR3 DNA, 39 bases in frame from base 1. The entry originates in a study of Graves' ophthalmopathy and Graves' hyperthyroidism (dated by TCRdb to about 2018). In terms of the full investigation: Peripheral blood samples were taken at the time of initial diagnosis, before any treatment was given. To explore V-J signatures that distinguish ophthalmopathy from hyperthyroidism, a discovery set of under 110 patients was enrolled, made up of 40 to 45 with ophthalmopathy and roughly 55 with stable hyperthyroidism. In six or seven hyperthyroidism patients, the T-cell repertoires found in thyroid tissue were compared with those found in blood. After sampling, hyperthyroidism patients received methimazole starting at 30 mg daily, and ophthalmopathy patients received high-dose intravenous methylprednisolone. For independent validation, a separate cohort was made up of about 18 hyperthyroidism patients plus 17 patients who later progressed from hyperthyroidism to ophthalmopathy. In total, 120 to 150 blood samples were TCR-sequenced: approximately 40 ophthalmopathy, 80 or so hyperthyroidism and roughly 17 hyperthyroidism-to-ophthalmopathy patients. TCR beta repertoire signatures were used to distinguish Graves' ophthalmopathy from Graves' hyperthyroidism and to predict progression to ophthalmopathy.

Ophthalmopathy patients were characterized by moderately to severely active disease, a Clinical Activity Score of at least 3, a NOSPECS grade of at least 4, and a disease duration under 3 months. Anyone with other autoimmune diseases, uncontrolled infections, pregnancy or lactation was excluded from the study. Diagnosis was based on clinical symptoms, serum thyroxine, TRAb, thyroid ultrasound and orbital computed tomography. Ficoll-Paque density gradient centrifugation was used to isolate PBMCs from 8 to 10 ml of fresh peripheral blood. Total RNA was extracted using Trizol reagent, and RNA quality was checked on an Agilent 2100 Bioanalyzer. For repertoire sequencing, TCR beta CDR3 regions were amplified from RNA transcripts. The first round of RT-PCR was done with HTBI primers and the Qiagen OneStep RT-PCR kit, and was followed by a second round of multiplex PCR, then size selection and purification. Libraries were sequenced paired-end with 100 bp reads on an Illumina HiSeq2000. The original methods were these. SOAPnuke was used to process the reads, removing any read that contained adapters or uncalled bases, had a mean Phred below 15, or lacked an exact match to the constant primer or identifier. COPE v1.2.5 was used to merge high-quality paired reads. Each unique nucleotide sequence was treated as a clonotype, and MiTCR v1.1 was used to align the clonotypes to the IMGT TRB V, D and J references. Analysis was restricted to V-J combinations with a frequency above 0.0001, which covered roughly 99% of repertoires. A TCR clonal expansion and chaos score per V-J combination was defined as the ratio of F50 clonal expansion to chaos observed in the TCRdist matrix. Welch's t-statistics and random forest were used to reduce the features to around 13 V-J combinations, which were then used as input to a naive Bayes classifier. The Morisita-Horn index was used to measure how similar the thyroid and blood repertoires were. Through fastp at Q25 and MiXCR, TCRdb rebuilt clones from the public reads, retaining in-frame beta chains. Each entry merges the rows of one CDR3 protein and shows their most common DNA and genes. These V and J calls rely on TCRdb rather than the paper's analysis. Here the sample has approximately 700,000 distinct CDR3 sequences; 35% to 45% occur a single time. The ten largest account for roughly 3% of the sample.

Overall results and qualifications from the work: Most expanded thyroid clonotypes with a frequency above 0.001 also appeared in blood, which suggests that blood repertoires may reflect the immune response in the thyroid. No statistical method was used to set the sample size in advance, and the investigators knew which group each participant was assigned to. In cross-validation, the 13-signature model distinguished ophthalmopathy from stable hyperthyroidism with approximately 88% sensitivity and about 84% specificity, and in the test set the corresponding values were 80% and 75%. In validation, the model predicted ophthalmopathy progression with about 71% sensitivity and 72.22% specificity; 12 predicted patients were CT-confirmed with GO in a median of around 6 months.

The V and J segments used are TRBV29-1 and TRBJ1-5, with the D gene not clear enough to name. The sample comprised peripheral blood. The receptor was derived from an adult man with Graves' ophthalmopathy. The CDR3 loop reads CSVAVDSNQPQHF. The base sequence is TGCAGCGTTGCGGTGGACAGCAATCAGCCCCAGCATTTT. When the CDR3 is completed using the reference TRBV29-1 and TRBJ1-5 genes on either side, the full variable domain is SAVISQKPSRDICQRGTSLTIQCQVDSQVTMMFWYRQQPGQSLTLIATANQGSEATYESGFVIDKFPISRPNLTFSTLTVSNMSPEDSSIYLCSVAVDSNQPQHFGDGTRLSIL.